Listed here are 10 T cell receptor beta chains from one sample, sequenced in a study of CD8 T cells in ankylosing spondylitis (dated by TCRdb to 2017 to 2019). Library prep was done by 5' RACE. TCRdb records Illumina HiSeq 2500 as the sequencer. The public reads were quality trimmed at Q25 with fastp and then assembled into clones with MiXCR by TCRdb, keeping productive beta chains. When rows share a CDR3 protein, they turn into one entry using the most common DNA and genes. The sample includes about 35,000 distinct CDR3 sequences, with less than 4% observed a single time. The ten largest clones add up to approximately 3% of the sample. Material for sequencing was blood, either unsorted or a sorted T cell fraction (not recorded which). The origin of the receptors is a male donor with ankylosing spondylitis or in good health (not recorded which).

This clonotype was seen a handful of times. The genes are TRBV9 and TRBJ1-1; no clear D gene. CDR1 and CDR2 from the germline V gene are SGDLS and YYNGEE. The CDR3 is 14 residues long. V was shortened by 0 bases and J by 5 bases, with 11 bases between the two germline ends. CDR3 bases: TGTGCCAGCAGCGTAGACCTAGTTAGTACTGAAGCTTTCTTT. Translated, it gives CASSVDLVSTEAFF.

This clonotype has a count of ten or more. The chain couples TRBV9 to TRBJ2-1; D call uncertain. V was clipped by 0 bases and J by 0 bases, with 7 bases between them. The CDR3 is 15 amino acids. Germline assignment: CDR1 SGDLS and CDR2 YYNGEE. The CDR3 nucleotides are TGTGCCAGCAGCGTAGACTGGAACTCCTACAATGAGCAGTTCTTC. This encodes CASSVDWNSYNEQFF.

The gene calls are TRBV19 and TRBJ2-7, with unresolved D. The CDR3 runs to 15 residues. Germline CDR1 and CDR2: LNHDA and SQIVND (reference sequence). Trimming shortened V by 7 bases and J by 4 bases, and 20 bases separated the two germline ends. The CDR3 sequence: CASTPSEVIFYEQYV. CDR3 nucleotides: TGTGCCAGTACTCCCTCCGAGGTGATTTTTTACGAGCAGTACGTC.

This clonotype was found many times. The chain has TRBV9 and TRBJ1-2; a weak D match, TRBD1 (6 bases). The CDR3 sequence is 18 residues long. Germline-derived CDR1 and CDR2 are SGDLS and YYNGEE. V was cut by 4 bases and J by 3 bases, with 25 bases left in between. The CDR3 coding sequence is TGTGCCAGCAGCCCCCGTCCCGGGACAATGAAGGGGGACTATGGCTACACCTTC. This sequence encodes CASSPRPGTMKGDYGYTF.

This clonotype appeared many times. The chain couples TRBV9 to TRBJ2-6, with TRBD2 identical over 7 bases. The CDR3 is 18 amino acids. Germline V gene lookup returns CDR1 SGDLS and CDR2 YYNGEE. V was clipped by 1 base and J by 0 bases; unmatched bases: 7. CDR3 nucleotide sequence: TGTGCCAGCAGCGTAACAACTCGCGGGGGCTCTGGGGCCAACGTCCTGACTTTC. It yields the protein CASSVTTRGGSGANVLTF.

There are many counts of this clonotype. The V gene is TRBV9, the J gene TRBJ1-5; D possibly corresponds to TRBD1 (6 bases). The V gene lost 3 bases and the J gene lost 3 bases, with 13 bases spanning the gap. The length of the CDR3 is 15 residues. Germline V gene sequence: CDR1 SGDLS, CDR2 YYNGEE. The CDR3 DNA follows: TGTGCCAGCAGCGCACAGGGACATTCCAATCAGCCCCAGCATTTT. It encodes CASSAQGHSNQPQHF.

This clonotype was counted ten times or more. The V call is TRBV9, the J call TRBJ2-3, with 9 bases identical to TRBD1. Trimming at V came to 3 bases and at J to 4 bases, leaving 6 bases not matched to a gene. The V gene's germline CDR1 is SGDLS and CDR2 YYNGEE. This CDR3 spans 15 amino acids. This chain's CDR3 is CASSAGQGPADTQYF. In nucleotides, the CDR3 is TGTGCCAGCAGCGCGGGACAGGGCCCGGCAGATACGCAGTATTTT.

The sample holds many counts of this clonotype. The chain uses TRBV9 and TRBJ1-1; a possible D gene is TRBD1 (6 bases). The V and J ends lost 2 bases and 1 base respectively, with 9 bases between them. Looked up from germline, CDR1 is SGDLS and CDR2 is YYNGEE. The CDR3 consists of 14 residues. This CDR3 reads CASSVTGTNTEAFF. DNA for the CDR3: TGTGCCAGCAGCGTCACAGGGACGAACACTGAAGCTTTCTTT.

This clonotype was observed many times. The gene calls are TRBV9 and TRBJ2-2; 10 nucleotides line up with TRBD1. CDR3 length equals 16 residues. V was pared by 0 bases and J by 5 bases, with 4 bases of the junction left unmatched. Germline loops: CDR1 SGDLS, CDR2 YYNGEE. The CDR3 spells CASSVDVGQGTGELFF. DNA for the CDR3: TGTGCCAGCAGCGTAGATGTGGGACAGGGGACCGGGGAGCTGTTTTTT.

This clonotype was seen many times. The J gene is TRBJ2-3, the V gene TRBV9, with D perhaps matching TRBD1 or TRBD2 (5 bases each). Germline CDR1 and CDR2: SGDLS and YYNGEE. The ends were cut back, 1 base at V and 7 bases at J, with 13 bases in the middle. This CDR3 contains 14 residues. The CDR3 DNA is TGTGCCAGCAGCGTACCCGAATGGGGGAATACGCAGTATTTT. Encoded protein: CASSVPEWGNTQYF.